A single TCR beta chain is shown here with its context. Germline lookup yields CDR1 SNHLY and CDR2 FYNNEI. Trimming removed 11 bases from V and 7 bases from J; junction bases left unmatched: 6. CDR3 length: 13 residues. This record belongs to a study of blood T cell repertoires in COVID-19. Method: immunoSEQ multiplex PCR; TCRdb's copy keeps in-frame clones and lacks some. The sample has fewer than 250,000 clones; 83% are singletons. This sequence originates from a woman in her 70s with active or convalescent COVID-19. The chain joins TRBV2 to TRBJ1-4; 11 bases fit TRBD1. What was sequenced was peripheral blood. The CDR3 DNA reads as TGTGCCGGCGGGGGACAGGGGGGTGAAAAACTGTTTTTT. This gives the protein CAGGGQGGEKLFF.